Below, 27 T cell receptor beta chains from the same sample are listed, as sequenced in a study of Graves' ophthalmopathy and Graves' hyperthyroidism. Researchers took RNA transcripts and amplified TCR beta CDR3 regions from them. The library came from an HTBI-primed first-round RT-PCR and a second-round multiplex PCR. MiXCR, applied by TCRdb to the multiplex PCR reads, yields one record per CDR3 protein. The sample comprises over a million distinct CDR3 sequences, less than 45% of which are singletons, and around 10% rests with the top ten. The specimen was peripheral blood or thyroid tissue (not recorded which). Receptors were obtained from an adult man with Graves' hyperthyroidism.

This sequence joins TRBV6-6 and TRBJ2-2; TRBD1 matches at 7 bases. CDR1 and CDR2 from the germline V gene are MNHNY and SVGAGI (reference sequence). The CDR3 has 17 amino acids. J gave up 0 bases and V 4 bases, and 8 bases lay outside the gene matches. CDR3 in DNA: TGTGCCAGCAGTTCCCTAACCCAGGGGGCGAACACCGGGGAGCTGTTTTTT. Translated, it gives CASSSLTQGANTGELFF.

The sample holds a few counts of this clonotype. The genes are TRBV20-1 and TRBJ2-7, with a possible D match to TRBD2 (6 bases). The length of the CDR3 is 15 residues. The V gene lost 4 bases and the J gene lost 0 bases, with 16 bases spanning the gap. The germline gives CDR1 DFQATT, CDR2 SNEGSKA (reference sequence). This CDR3 reads CSATPHGGSSYEQYF. CDR3 DNA: TGCAGTGCTACACCTCACGGGGGTAGCTCCTACGAGCAGTACTTC.

This clonotype was seen more than once but under ten times. The chain joins TRBV6-4 to TRBJ1-6; perhaps TRBD1 as D (6 bases). Trimming took off 7 bases at V and 7 bases at J, with 17 bases between the two ends. The CDR3 extends over 15 amino acids. CDR1 and CDR2 (germline): MRHNA, SNTAGT. The CDR3: CASNKVGAKNSPLHF. CDR3 in DNA: TGTGCCAGCAACAAGGTGGGGGCAAAGAATTCACCCCTCCACTTT.

The rearrangement links TRBV18 to TRBJ1-1; D possibly corresponds to TRBD1 (5 bases). The CDR3 extends over 13 amino acids. V shed 3 bases and J shed 5 bases, with 10 bases lying between them. Germline CDR1 is KGHSH and CDR2 is LQKENI. CDR3 sequence reads: CASSPEQVTEAFF. CDR3 sequence (DNA): TGTGCCAGCTCACCTGAACAGGTGACTGAAGCTTTCTTT.

V usage is TRBV10-3 and J usage is TRBJ2-7; 11 bases line up with TRBD2. Looked up from germline, CDR1 is ENHRY and CDR2 is SYGVKD. V dropped 3 bases and J dropped 5; count of bases not matched to a gene: 9. The CDR3 totals 16 residues. CDR3 loop: CAISDWTSGQRDEQYF. In nucleotides, the CDR3 is TGTGCCATCAGTGATTGGACTAGCGGGCAGCGGGACGAGCAGTACTTC.

This clonotype was detected a few times. The V gene is TRBV30, the J gene TRBJ2-2; 10 bases map to TRBD2. This CDR3 has 15 residues. The J segment lost 7 bases and the V segment lost 0 bases, leaving 5 bases of the junction unmatched. Germline V lookup: CDR1 GTSNPN, CDR2 SVGIG (reference sequence). The CDR3 region has the DNA TGTGCCTGGAGTGTCCAGCGGGAGGGCCGCGGGGAGCTGTTTTTT. This encodes CAWSVQREGRGELFF.

This clonotype was detected many times. This chain connects TRBV29-1 to TRBJ1-2; TRBD1 is a possible D gene (5 bases). The CDR3 has 11 residues. CDR1 and CDR2 (germline): SQVTM, ANQGSEA. The ends were cut back, 6 bases at V and 3 bases at J, with 8 bases in the middle. CDR3 region: CSVGTDYGYTF. The CDR3 coding sequence is TGCAGCGTAGGGACCGACTATGGCTACACCTTC.

This clonotype was counted many times. This chain connects TRBV5-1 to TRBJ2-6; D remains unclear. Trimming took 1 base from V and 0 from J, leaving 11 bases between them. This CDR3 contains 17 residues. Germline V gene data show CDR1 as SGHRS and CDR2 as YFSETQ. CDR3 sequence: CASSLWQDSSGANVLTF. The DNA for the CDR3 is TGCGCCAGCAGCTTGTGGCAGGATAGCTCTGGGGCCAACGTCCTGACTTTC.

This clonotype was seen more than once but under ten times. CDR3 DNA sequence: TGTGCCAGCAGTCAATTGAGCCTCAACTCCTACGAGCAGTACTTC. Residues: CASSQLSLNSYEQYF. The rearrangement links TRBV25-1 to TRBJ2-7; no firm D call. The CDR3 is 15 amino acids. CDR1 and CDR2 from the germline V gene are MGHDK and SYGVNS. Trimming left V 5 bases short and J 0 bases short, with 14 bases between.

Details on this clonotype: Being one base from a much bigger clone, this may be a read error. This chain uses TRBV7-2 with TRBJ2-7; D gene ambiguous. Germline assignment: CDR1 SGHTA and CDR2 FQGNSA. Trimming took off 5 bases at V and 5 bases at J, with 13 bases between the two ends. This CDR3 has 13 amino acids. The CDR3 spells CASSQTGYDEQYF. The CDR3 DNA reads TGTGCCAGCAGCCAAACGGGTTACGACGAGCAGTACTTC.

The rearrangement links TRBV6-6 to TRBJ2-7; tentative D call: TRBD2 (6 bases). The V end lost 5 bases, the J end lost 3 bases, and 14 bases lay between the germline ends. Germline V CDR1 and CDR2: MNHNY, SVGAGI (reference sequence). The CDR3 length is 14 residues. The CDR3 nucleotides read TGTGCCAGCAGTCCGACAGCGGGTGGCTACGAGCAGTACTTC. It codes for CASSPTAGGYEQYF.

Ten or more counts support this clonotype. V and J are TRBV12-3 or TRBV12-4 and TRBJ1-1; D perhaps matches TRBD1 (6 bases). Trimming stripped 7 bases from V and 1 base from J, with 10 bases between. The CDR3 contains 13 residues. CDR3 nucleotides: TGTGCCAGCAAGACAGGAGAGAACACTGAAGCTTTCTTT. Translated: CASKTGENTEAFF.

Note on this clonotype: This may be a read error: a much more frequent sequence differs by one nucleotide. The CDR3 DNA sequence: TGTGCCAGCAGCCGACAGGGGGAATTCCAGCATTTT. It encodes CASSRQGEFQHF. The V gene is TRBV7-8, the J gene TRBJ1-5, with 9 bases aligning to TRBD1. CDR3 length: 12 residues. V was pared by 5 bases and J by 12 bases, with 5 bases of the junction left unmatched. The germline V gene has CDR1 SGHVS and CDR2 FQNEAQ. Full variable domain (outside the CDR3, taken from reference TRBV7-8 and TRBJ1-5): GAGVSQSPRYKVAKRGQDVALRCDPISGHVSLFWYQQALGQGPEFLTYFQNEAQLDKSGLPSDRFFAERPEGSVSTLKIQRTQQEDSAVYLCASSRQGEFQHFGDGTRLSIL.

The table lists this clonotype with many counts. The chain combines TRBV5-1 with TRBJ2-7; D may correspond to TRBD1 or TRBD2 (5 bases each). Per germline, CDR1 SGHRS and CDR2 YFSETQ. The length of the CDR3 is 12 residues. Trimming took 4 bases from V and 10 from J, leaving 15 bases between them. CDR3 DNA sequence: TGCGCCAGCAGCGCAGGGACGGACCTTCAGTACTTC. It translates to CASSAGTDLQYF.

This clonotype was found many times. V and J are TRBV10-3 and TRBJ2-5; D may be TRBD2 (5 bases). Trimming removed 2 bases from V and 5 bases from J, with 12 bases in between. CDR3 size: 14 residues. Germline-derived CDR1 and CDR2 are ENHRY and SYGVKD. The CDR3 region is CAISEGPGWETQYF. In nucleotides, the CDR3 is TGTGCCATCAGTGAGGGGCCGGGGTGGGAGACCCAGTACTTC.

This clonotype has at least ten counts. V usage is TRBV6-2 or TRBV6-3 and J usage is TRBJ2-7, with D possibly TRBD1 on 6 matching bases. The V gene's germline CDR1 is MNHEY and CDR2 SVGEGT. The CDR3 is 13 amino acids. Trimming shortened V by 5 bases and J by 6 bases, and 14 bases separated the two germline ends. This CDR3 is CASSVRTVSEQYF. DNA for the CDR3: TGTGCCAGCAGTGTAAGGACAGTATCCGAGCAGTACTTC.

The V gene is TRBV6-5, the J gene TRBJ2-2, with D possibly matching TRBD1 (6 bases). There are 13 residues in the CDR3. V was pared by 8 bases and J by 7 bases, with 14 bases between. CDR1 and CDR2 (germline): MNHEY, SVGAGI. The CDR3: CASGGWGVGELFF. The CDR3 region has the DNA TGTGCCAGCGGGGGCTGGGGAGTCGGGGAGCTGTTTTTT.

This clonotype was counted many times. The V gene is TRBV7-2, the J gene TRBJ2-5; D uncertain. Germline CDR1 SGHTA, CDR2 FQGNSA. V lost 0 bases, J lost 0 bases, and 8 bases lay in between. The CDR3 is made up of 15 amino acids. CDR3 region: CASSLAPANQETQYF. Written as DNA, the CDR3 is TGTGCCAGCAGCTTAGCGCCAGCTAACCAAGAGACCCAGTACTTC.

Points on this clonotype: A much larger clone sits a single nucleotide away, making a read error possible. V and J are TRBV10-3 and TRBJ1-6, with TRBD1 matching over 8 bases. This CDR3 spans 14 amino acids. Germline V gene data show CDR1 as ENHRY and CDR2 as SYGVKD. Trimming took 6 bases from V and 9 from J; bases not matched to a gene: 7. The CDR3 DNA reads as TGTGCCATCAGGGCCGACAGGGGAGCTTCACCCCTCCACTTT. Protein: CAIRADRGASPLHF.

This clonotype was picked up one time. This chain uses TRBV7-2 with TRBJ2-2; 12 nucleotides align to TRBD2. This CDR3 is built from 13 residues. Germline V CDR1 and CDR2: SGHTA, FQGNSA. The J segment lost 8 bases and the V segment lost 10 bases, leaving 5 bases of the junction unmatched. The CDR3 loop is CATRLAGVGELFF. The CDR3 DNA reads TGTGCCACCCGACTAGCGGGAGTGGGGGAGCTGTTTTTT. The full variable domain, its missing parts supplied by reference TRBV7-2 and TRBJ2-2, is GAGVSQSPSNKVTEKGKDVELRCDPISGHTALYWYRQSLGQGLEFLIYFQGNSAPDKSGLPSDRFSAERTGGSVSTLTIQRTQQEDSAVYLCATRLAGVGELFFGEGSRLTVL.

This chain links TRBV9 with TRBJ1-1; 12 nucleotides match TRBD1. V shed 4 bases, J shed 4 bases, and the junction held 5 bases outside the gene matches. The germline CDR1 and CDR2 sequences are SGDLS and YYNGEE. The CDR3 totals 15 residues. The CDR3 DNA is TGTGCCAGCAGCCCGGGACAGGGGGCGGCCACTGAAGCTTTCTTT. It yields the protein CASSPGQGAATEAFF.

This clonotype was observed at least ten times. The V gene is TRBV12-3 or TRBV12-4, the J gene TRBJ1-6, with no clear D. Trimming took off 6 bases at V and 18 bases at J, with 9 bases between the two ends. CDR3 length: 9 residues. The CDR3 DNA is TGTGCCAGCAGCCGGCCGCCCCACTTT. This codes for CASSRPPHF.

The J gene is TRBJ1-5, the V gene TRBV19; D might be TRBD1 (5 bases). Germline V gene data show CDR1 as LNHDA and CDR2 as SQIVND (reference sequence). Trimming removed 5 bases from V and 13 bases from J, with 12 bases in between. CDR3 size: 11 residues. CDR3 sequence reads: CASSPSRGQHF. The CDR3 DNA sequence: TGTGCCAGTAGTCCCTCAAGGGGACAGCATTTT.

This chain uses TRBV7-2 with TRBJ1-3; maybe TRBD1 (6 bases). From germline, CDR1 is SGHTA and CDR2 FQGNSA. The CDR3 length is 15 residues. The V and J ends lost 5 bases and 4 bases respectively, with 15 bases between them. The CDR3 bases are TGTGCCAGCAGCCCGAGTCAGGGGATGGGAAACACCATATATTTT. The encoded protein is CASSPSQGMGNTIYF.

This rearrangement joins TRBV7-2 to TRBJ1-1; D is unclear. The CDR3 is 15 amino acids. V was pared by 4 bases and J by 7 bases, with 19 bases between. The V gene's germline CDR1 is SGHTA and CDR2 FQGNSA. DNA for the CDR3: TGTGCCAGCAGCTCCTCAGTGGGGTTGAAGGATGAAGCTTTCTTT. The encoded protein is CASSSSVGLKDEAFF. The full variable domain, its missing parts supplied by reference TRBV7-2 and TRBJ1-1, is GAGVSQSPSNKVTEKGKDVELRCDPISGHTALYWYRQSLGQGLEFLIYFQGNSAPDKSGLPSDRFSAERTGGSVSTLTIQRTQQEDSAVYLCASSSSVGLKDEAFFGQGTRLTVV.

This clonotype was found a few times. The germline gene is not matched at one end of the junction; a read error may be the cause. The gene calls are TRBV10-2 and TRBJ1-4; 11 bases fit TRBD1. CDR3 length: 16 amino acids. Germline V gene sequence: CDR1 WSHSY, CDR2 SAAADI. The CDR3 region has the DNA TGTGCCAGCACCCACCGCGGGACAGGGGGAGTCGAAAAACTGTTTTTT. It specifies CASTHRGTGGVEKLFF.

In the case of this clonotype: At one of its ends the junction is not consistent with the germline gene, which may arise from a read error. The V gene is TRBV20-1, the J gene TRBJ1-5; 9 bases are a match to TRBD1. Germline CDR1 and CDR2: DFQATT and SNEGSKA (reference sequence). The CDR3 loop spans 13 amino acids. The CDR3 loop is CSARTGDNRPQHF. CDR3 coding DNA: TGCAGTGCCAGGACAGGGGACAATCGGCCCCAGCATTTT.